Here is one T cell receptor beta chain with its context. Sorted-subset replicate PCRs used 200 ng of genomic DNA. This amount corresponded to tens of thousands of T cell genomes. Method: immunoSEQ multiplex PCR; TCRdb's copy keeps in-frame clones and lacks some. The sample holds about 1 million clones, 70% to 80% seen once. The CDR3 contains 12 residues. Germline-derived CDR1 and CDR2 are SNHLY and FYNNEI. V was trimmed by 7 bases and J by 9 bases, leaving 10 bases between them. This specimen belongs to a study of shared clonotypes between healthy human individuals. Across the whole study: Per-donor plates numbered three CD4 naive, three CD4 memory, two CD8 naive and one CD8 memory.

The V gene is TRBV2, the J gene TRBJ1-6, with D possibly TRBD1 on 5 matching bases. Sequenced material: memory CD4+ T cells from PBMCs. Subset of the sample: CD45RA-negative fraction. This TCR was sampled from a man between 18 and 35 years old in good health. Some clones in this sample may be carry-over from other donors' samples. CDR3 amino acids: CASTRGGSPLHF. CDR3 sequence (DNA): TGTGCCAGCACGCGGGGGGGTTCACCCCTCCACTTT.